This is a list of T cell receptor beta chains from one sample in a study of identical twins. MiXCR, applied by TCRdb to the 5' RACE reads, yields one record per CDR3 protein. The sample shows approximately 620,000 distinct CDR3 sequences, roughly 8% of them seen only once. These data also formed part of another study, on yellow fever vaccine responses in identical twins.

Material: PBMCs. All receptors come from a woman between 18 and 30 years old in good health. Both conserved end residues are part of each CDR3. The D gene is left open where the match is weak. Clone size is stated in some rows and not others, as once, few, many or a class when expanded.

clone_size | d_call | j_call | v_call | cdr3_nt | cdr3_aa
. | . | TRBJ1-4 | TRBV7-6 | TGTGCCAGCAGCCAGTCCTCGGGGGCAAAACTGTTTTTT | CASSQSSGAKLFF
many | . | TRBJ1-5 | TRBV12-3/TRBV12-4 | TGTGCCAGCAGTCCACAGGACAATCAGCCCCAGCATTTT | CASSPQDNQPQHF
many | . | TRBJ2-6 | TRBV7-9 | TGTGCCACTCGAGTCGGGGCCAACGTCCTGACTTTC | CATRVGANVLTF
few | TRBD2 | TRBJ2-6 | TRBV20-1 | TGCAGTGCCCCCCCCGGGGGGGGGGCCAACGTCCTGACTTTC | CSAPPGGGANVLTF
. | TRBD1 | TRBJ2-1 | TRBV4-2 | TGTGCCAGCAGCCAAGAGGGGGGGACAGGGAACAATGAGCAGTTCTTC | CASSQEGGTGNNEQFF
many | . | TRBJ2-6 | TRBV6-2/TRBV6-3 | TGTGCCAGCAGTTACTCGATGTTGGACAGATACCTCTCTGGGGCCAACGTCCTGACTTTC | CASSYSMLDRYLSGANVLTF
. | TRBD2 | TRBJ2-5 | TRBV20-1 | TGCAGTGCTAGAGAACTAGCGGGAGGTGAGACCCAGTACTTC | CSARELAGGETQYF
many | TRBD1 | TRBJ2-1 | TRBV20-1 | TGCAGTGCTGATGCCGGGACAGCAGGCCGAAATGAGCAGTTCTTC | CSADAGTAGRNEQFF
many | . | TRBJ2-7 | TRBV20-1 | TGCAGTGCTAGAGGAGCAGGGGATCCGGGCGAGCAGTACTTC | CSARGAGDPGEQYF
few | TRBD1 | TRBJ1-6 | TRBV2 | TGTGCCAGCAGCGCGGACAGGGGGCTTAATTCACCCCTCCACTTT | CASSADRGLNSPLHF
. | . | TRBJ2-2 | TRBV12-3/TRBV12-4 | TGTGCCAGCAGTTTAGCGCTAGCAGGGTATTCCGGGGAGCTGTTTTTT | CASSLALAGYSGELFF
. | TRBD1 | TRBJ2-1 | TRBV7-9 | TGTGCCAGCAGCTCTGGGGGACAGAACAATGAGCAGTTCTTC | CASSSGGQNNEQFF
many | . | TRBJ2-2 | TRBV25-1 | TGTGCCAGCAGTGATCCGAACACCGGGGAGCTGTTTTTT | CASSDPNTGELFF
. | . | TRBJ2-1 | TRBV27 | TGTGCCAGCAGTTTATTCAGGGTCTCCTACAATGAGCAGTTCTTC | CASSLFRVSYNEQFF
many | . | TRBJ2-7 | TRBV5-1 | TGCGCCAGCAGCAGTAGCCGCGGATTCTCCTACGAGCAGTACTTC | CASSSSRGFSYEQYF
. | . | TRBJ2-2 | TRBV9 | TGTGCCAGCAGCGTAGATGGAGGTACGGGGGAGCTGTTTTTT | CASSVDGGTGELFF
once | . | TRBJ2-5 | TRBV5-5 | TGTGCCATGGGCCCCGGGCTCCGAAGGACCCAGTACTTC | CAMGPGLRRTQYF
. | . | TRBJ2-2 | TRBV20-1 | TGCTGTGCTAGAGATCCCGTTCGTCCCCCCGGGGAGCTGTTTTTT | CCARDPVRPPGELFF
many | . | TRBJ1-1 | TRBV12-3/TRBV12-4 | TGTGCCAGCAGCTCCTTCGGGGGTATGAACACTGAAGCTTTCTTT | CASSSFGGMNTEAFF
few | . | TRBJ2-1 | TRBV12-3/TRBV12-4 | TGTGCCAGCAGTTTTTTGCCCGTCGGGCAGTTCTTC | CASSFLPVGQFF
. | TRBD2 | TRBJ2-7 | TRBV29-1 | TGCAGCGTTGCCGCAACCACCTCCGGGACTAGCGGGAGTTACGAGCAGTACTTC | CSVAATTSGTSGSYEQYF
few | . | TRBJ2-2 | TRBV15 | TGTGCCACCAGCAGAGAGGTGCTCGCCGGGGAGCTGTTTTTT | CATSREVLAGELFF
. | TRBD1 | TRBJ2-1 | TRBV12-3/TRBV12-4 | TGTGCCAGCAGTTTAGGGCTGGGACAGGGTCCCTACAATGAGCAGTTCTTC | CASSLGLGQGPYNEQFF
. | . | TRBJ2-7 | TRBV7-9 | TGTGCCAGCAGCTTGACTCTTCCCTACGAGCAGTACTTC | CASSLTLPYEQYF
few | . | TRBJ2-3 | TRBV5-1 | TGCGCCAGCAGCTTTATAGCGGTAAAGACAGATACGCAGTATTTT | CASSFIAVKTDTQYF
few | . | TRBJ1-6 | TRBV12-3/TRBV12-4 | TGTGCCAGCAGTTTGAGGGACTATAATTCACCCCTCCACTTT | CASSLRDYNSPLHF
. | . | TRBJ2-7 | TRBV18 | TGTGCCAGCTCACCACCGGGGGTGGCATATCGAGACTTC | CASSPPGVAYRDF
. | . | TRBJ2-5 | TRBV6-2/TRBV6-3 | TGTGCCAGCAGTTATTCGACGCAGAGGGAGACCCAGTACTTC | CASSYSTQRETQYF
many | TRBD1 | TRBJ1-2 | TRBV24-1 | TGTGCCACCAGTGACCTTACGGGACAGATCGCTGGCTACACCTTC | CATSDLTGQIAGYTF
. | TRBD2 | TRBJ2-3 | TRBV11-2 | TGTGCCAGCAGCTTACCCGATGGGCTAGCGGGAGCGGGCACAGATACGCAGTATTTT | CASSLPDGLAGAGTDTQYF
. | . | TRBJ2-1 | TRBV7-2 | TGTGCCAGCAGCTTATTTACGGGACCCAATGAGCAGTTCTTC | CASSLFTGPNEQFF
. | . | TRBJ2-6 | TRBV21-1 | TGTGCCAGCAGCAACGGGGGGCTTGGGGCCAACGTCCTGACTTTC | CASSNGGLGANVLTF
few | TRBD1 | TRBJ1-2 | TRBV24-1 | TGTGCCACCAGTGATTCTACTGGACAGGCCCCTAACTATGGCTACACCTTC | CATSDSTGQAPNYGYTF
. | . | TRBJ2-2 | TRBV6-2/TRBV6-3 | TGTGCCAGCAGACACCAGGGGCCCGGGGAGCTGGTTTTT | CASRHQGPGELVF
many | . | TRBJ2-5 | TRBV28 | TGTGCCAGCAGTGCTTCCGTATCCCAAGAGACCCAGTACTTC | CASSASVSQETQYF
. | TRBD1 | TRBJ1-4 | TRBV5-1 | TGCGCCAGCAGCATAGGACAGGGGAATGAAAAACTGTTTTTT | CASSIGQGNEKLFF
few | . | TRBJ2-2 | TRBV5-5 | TGTGCCAGCAGCTTGGTGTTGCGCGGGGAGCTGTTTTTT | CASSLVLRGELFF
few | . | TRBJ2-7 | TRBV2 | TGTGCCAGCATTACCCCCCGTCGGGAGCAGTACTTC | CASITPRREQYF
many | TRBD2 | TRBJ2-7 | TRBV7-2 | TGTGCCAGCAGCCCTAGCGGGACTAGCGGGAGGGAGTCTAGGTACTTC | CASSPSGTSGRESRYF